The clone carrying this T cell receptor beta chain appeared a single time. Its target is not known. Together with a sample-barcoded 5' primer, a J-beta primer mix was included in a second PCR lasting about 6 to 11 cycles. Each CDR3 protein is one row after TCRdb ran MiXCR on the 5' RACE reads. The sample has around 1,100,000 distinct CDR3 sequences, approximately 38% seen once; the top ten hold roughly 14%. This sample stems from a study of blood T cells in healthy people across ages. Whole-study findings and limits: There was no known CMV status for donors, so expanded clonotype changes were possibly confounded. Long-lived donors had more naive CD4+ cells and higher diversity than aged donors.

This receptor was taken from a man between 18 and 29 years old in good health. The sample was blood.

CDR3 nucleotide sequence: TGTGCCAGCAGTGCTAGGGGCCTTTTGAACACTGAAGCTTTCTTT. Its protein product is CASSARGLLNTEAFF. The rearrangement joins TRBV2 to TRBJ1-1, with D tentatively TRBD1 (5 bases). CDR3 length: 15 amino acids. From germline, CDR1 is SNHLY and CDR2 FYNNEI. V shed 4 bases and J shed 0 bases, with 12 bases lying between them.